The 18 T cell receptor beta chains below were found in one sample sequenced in a study of response to subunit inactivated influenza vaccine. TCRdb called the RT-PCR reads again in MiXCR, with one record for every CDR3 protein. This sample carries 400,000 to 650,000 distinct CDR3 sequences, less than 7.5% of them seen once, and the ten largest clones take about an eighth. The material was PBMCs from blood, obtained less than 30 months after vaccination. Receptors originate from a man aged 50-75 years who received an inactivated influenza vaccine.

This clonotype showed up many times. V gene TRBV6-2 or TRBV6-3 combines with J gene TRBJ2-1, with TRBD2 matching 10 bases. The CDR3 is 15 amino acids. J gave up 9 bases and V 4 bases, and 9 bases lay outside the gene matches. CDR1 is MNHEY, CDR2 SVGEGT, per germline. CDR3 protein: CASSFLAGVVGEQFF. As DNA, the CDR3 is TGTGCCAGCAGTTTTCTAGCGGGAGTAGTAGGTGAGCAGTTCTTC.

The chain carries TRBV12-3 or TRBV12-4 and TRBJ2-7; tentative D call: TRBD2 (5 bases). The V end lost 6 bases, the J end lost 0 bases, and 12 bases lay between the germline ends. This CDR3 is built from 14 residues. The CDR3 nucleotides are TGTGCCAGCAGGGGGAGCGCCAGCTCCTACGAGCAGTACTTC. Residues: CASRGSASSYEQYF.

Only a few counts were recorded for this clonotype. The chain recombines TRBV6-2 or TRBV6-3 with TRBJ2-5, with 9 bases fitting TRBD2. The CDR3 has 15 residues. J lost 1 base, V lost 4 bases, and 4 bases had no gene match. Germline CDR1 MNHEY, CDR2 SVGEGT. The CDR3 here is CASSSPAGGQETQYF. The CDR3, as DNA: TGTGCCAGCAGTTCACCAGCGGGGGGCCAAGAGACCCAGTACTTC.

There are a few counts of this clonotype. V and J are TRBV5-1 and TRBJ2-7, with 7 bases matching TRBD1. The germline V gene has CDR1 SGHRS and CDR2 YFSETQ. The CDR3 is made up of 15 amino acids. Trimming cost V 0 bases and J 7 bases; bases outside gene matches: 10. The CDR3, as DNA: TGCGCCAGCAGCTTGGGGGACAGCGCGCCCGCGGAGCAGTACTTC. Amino acids: CASSLGDSAPAEQYF.

The table lists this clonotype with many counts. This chain uses TRBV7-2 with TRBJ2-3; D is ambiguous. The V end was cut by 3 bases, the J end by 3 bases, with 7 bases between. The CDR3 extends over 13 amino acids. Looked up from germline, CDR1 is SGHTA and CDR2 is FQGNSA. The CDR3 sequence: CASSFPGTDTQYF. The CDR3 DNA reads as TGTGCCAGCAGCTTTCCTGGGACAGATACGCAGTATTTT.

This clonotype showed up many times. CDR3 protein: CASSQRGLYNEQFF. CDR3 DNA: TGTGCCAGCAGCCAACGAGGACTCTACAATGAGCAGTTCTTC. This chain uses TRBV4-2 with TRBJ2-1, with a possible D match to TRBD2 (5 bases). Germline CDR1 LGHNA, CDR2 YNFKEQ. The CDR3 spans 14 residues. The V end was cut by 2 bases, the J end by 3 bases, with 8 bases between.

The J gene is TRBJ1-2, the V gene TRBV29-1, with TRBD1 matching over 7 bases. CDR3 length: 13 amino acids. V was pared by 6 bases and J by 7 bases, with 11 bases of the junction left unmatched. Per germline, CDR1 SQVTM and CDR2 ANQGSEA. The CDR3 loop reads CSVDMTGKFGYTF. The CDR3 region has the DNA TGCAGCGTGGATATGACAGGGAAATTTGGCTACACCTTC.

J is TRBJ2-7 and V is TRBV7-2, with no clear D. Looked up from germline, CDR1 is SGHTA and CDR2 is FQGNSA. The length of the CDR3 is 13 residues. The germline V and J ends were trimmed by 1 base and 1 base, with 5 bases remaining between them. CDR3 sequence (DNA): TGTGCCAGCAGCTTAGTGCGATCCTACGAGCAGTACTTC. Its protein is CASSLVRSYEQYF. The full variable domain, with the rest looked up from reference TRBV7-2 and TRBJ2-7, is GAGVSQSPSNKVTEKGKDVELRCDPISGHTALYWYRQSLGQGLEFLIYFQGNSAPDKSGLPSDRFSAERTGGSVSTLTIQRTQQEDSAVYLCASSLVRSYEQYFGPGTRLTVT.

This clonotype was detected many times. CDR3: CASSYWSLTDDQPQHF. The CDR3 DNA reads as TGTGCCAGCAGTTACTGGAGTTTGACAGATGATCAGCCCCAGCATTTT. The gene calls are TRBV6-5 and TRBJ1-5, with D possibly matching TRBD1 (5 bases). The V gene lost 1 base and the J gene lost 5 bases, with 15 bases spanning the gap. Per the germline V gene, CDR1 is MNHEY and CDR2 is SVGAGI. The CDR3 extends over 16 amino acids.

Comment on this clonotype: Being one base from a much bigger clone, this may be a read error. CDR3 loop: CSARQGNSNQPQQF. CDR3 DNA sequence: TGCAGTGCTAGACAGGGAAATAGCAATCAGCCCCAGCAATTT. This rearrangement joins TRBV20-1 to TRBJ1-5; D might be TRBD1 (5 bases). The CDR3 loop spans 14 amino acids. CDR1 and CDR2 from the germline V gene are DFQATT and SNEGSKA (reference sequence).

The CDR3 bases are TGTGCCAGCAGCCCAGCCGGACTGGCCCAAGAGACCCAGTACTTC. This codes for CASSPAGLAQETQYF. The chain links TRBV7-2 to TRBJ2-5; maybe TRBD2 (5 bases). The V gene's germline CDR1 is SGHTA and CDR2 FQGNSA. V was trimmed by 5 bases and J by 1 base, leaving 14 bases between them. The CDR3 extends over 15 amino acids.

This clonotype has just a few counts. The rearrangement links TRBV7-9 to TRBJ2-1; 8 bases fit TRBD2. Unmatched junction bases numbered 10, after V lost 7 bases and J lost 8 bases. Germline CDR1 reads SEHNR; CDR2 reads FQNEAQ (reference sequence). There are 14 residues in the CDR3. DNA of the CDR3: TGTGCCAGCACCCTGAAGCGGGAGTACGATGAGCAGTTCTTC. It codes for CASTLKREYDEQFF. Full variable domain (remainder filled in from reference TRBV7-9 and TRBJ2-1): DTGVSQNPRHKITKRGQNVTFRCDPISEHNRLYWYRQTLGQGPEFLTYFQNEAQLEKSRLLSDRFSAERPKGSFSTLEIQRTEQGDSAMYLCASTLKREYDEQFFGPGTRLTVL.

A few counts support this clonotype. The chain has TRBV15 and TRBJ2-7, with 8 positions matching TRBD2. Germline V lookup: CDR1 LNHNV, CDR2 YYDKDF (reference sequence). With 0 bases clipped from V and 3 bases from J, the junction kept 4 bases outside the gene matches. The CDR3 contains 15 residues. CDR3 nucleotide sequence: TGTGCCACCAGCAGAGAACTAGCGGACTACTACGAGCAGTACTTC. Translation gives CATSRELADYYEQYF.

The J gene is TRBJ2-2, the V gene TRBV11-1, with D possibly matching TRBD2 (5 bases). The CDR3 is 18 residues long. The V gene lost 1 base and the J gene lost 6 bases, with 21 bases spanning the gap. The germline V gene encodes CDR1 SGHAT and CDR2 FQDESV (reference sequence). This chain's CDR3 is CASSLEFVGDGLAGELFF. CDR3 DNA sequence: TGTGCCAGCAGCTTAGAGTTCGTGGGAGACGGTCTCGCCGGGGAGCTGTTTTTT.

The genes are TRBV7-2 and TRBJ2-1, with 13 bases fitting TRBD2. Germline-derived CDR1 and CDR2 are SGHTA and FQGNSA. J gave up 7 bases and V 11 bases, and 8 bases lay outside the gene matches. This CDR3 contains 14 residues. CDR3 sequence: CAGKLAGGANEQFF. The CDR3 bases are TGTGCCGGTAAACTAGCGGGGGGGGCGAATGAGCAGTTCTTC. Filled out from reference TRBV7-2 and TRBJ2-1, the complete variable domain reads GAGVSQSPSNKVTEKGKDVELRCDPISGHTALYWYRQSLGQGLEFLIYFQGNSAPDKSGLPSDRFSAERTGGSVSTLTIQRTQQEDSAVYLCAGKLAGGANEQFFGPGTRLTVL.

This clonotype has ten or more counts. CDR3 loop: CSARDNEQFF. CDR3 coding DNA: TGCAGTGCTAGAGACAATGAGCAGTTCTTC. The chain uses TRBV20-1 and TRBJ2-1; D is unresolved. The CDR3 runs 10 residues. Trimming stripped 0 bases from V and 6 bases from J, with 0 bases between. Germline CDR1 and CDR2: DFQATT and SNEGSKA (reference sequence).

The rearrangement joins TRBV5-1 to TRBJ2-1; no reliable D call. There are 11 residues in the CDR3. The V gene's germline CDR1 is SGHRS and CDR2 YFSETQ. Trimming took 2 bases from V and 7 from J, leaving 4 bases between them. The DNA of the CDR3 is TGCGCCAGCAGCTTTGTAAATGAGCAGTTCTTC. Translating gives CASSFVNEQFF.

There are many counts of this clonotype. The chain recombines TRBV3-1 with TRBJ2-1, with TRBD2 matching 7 bases. Germline V gene lookup returns CDR1 LGHDT and CDR2 YNNKEL (reference sequence). Trimming cost V 4 bases and J 6 bases; bases outside gene matches: 12. The CDR3 has 16 residues. CDR3 residues: CASSPPGAGAVNEQFF. The DNA for the CDR3 is TGTGCCAGCAGCCCCCCTGGGGCGGGAGCGGTCAATGAGCAGTTCTTC.